One sample yielded the 3 T cell receptor beta chains listed below, sequenced in a study of blood T cell repertoires in COVID-19. Profiling relied on immunoSEQ multiplex PCR, and the TCRdb table lists in-frame clones only, not all of them. Of tens of thousands of clones in the sample, over 70% were seen once. The sequencing sample was made of peripheral blood. The receptors were sampled from a woman aged 60 to 75 with acute or convalescent COVID-19.

This clone was counted ten times or more. V is TRBV7-9 and J is TRBJ1-2; D perhaps matches TRBD1 (5 bases). Germline values: CDR1 SEHNR, CDR2 FQNEAQ (reference sequence). The CDR3 is 14 amino acids. V lost 7 bases and J lost 7, with 19 bases in between. CDR3 DNA: TGTGCCAGCAACCCGGACACCCCCTGGGGTGGCTACACCTTC. It encodes CASNPDTPWGGYTF.

The V gene is TRBV7-8, the J gene TRBJ2-6; D remains ambiguous. CDR3 length equals 16 residues. Germline V CDR1 and CDR2: SGHVS, FQNEAQ. V lost 3 bases and J 4 bases, leaving 13 bases between the germline ends. In DNA form, the CDR3 reads TGTGCCAGCAGCTTCTCAGTTCCGTCGGGGGCCAACGTCCTGACTTTC. Its translation is CASSFSVPSGANVLTF.

The CDR3 spells CASSNQRSNQPQHF. The CDR3 DNA reads as TGTGCCAGTAGTAACCAGAGGAGCAATCAGCCCCAGCATTTT. V usage is TRBV19 and J usage is TRBJ1-5; D is ambiguous. The germline CDR1 and CDR2 sequences are LNHDA and SQIVND (reference sequence). This CDR3 contains 14 residues. With 4 bases removed from V and 1 base from J, the gap between germline ends came to 8 bases.